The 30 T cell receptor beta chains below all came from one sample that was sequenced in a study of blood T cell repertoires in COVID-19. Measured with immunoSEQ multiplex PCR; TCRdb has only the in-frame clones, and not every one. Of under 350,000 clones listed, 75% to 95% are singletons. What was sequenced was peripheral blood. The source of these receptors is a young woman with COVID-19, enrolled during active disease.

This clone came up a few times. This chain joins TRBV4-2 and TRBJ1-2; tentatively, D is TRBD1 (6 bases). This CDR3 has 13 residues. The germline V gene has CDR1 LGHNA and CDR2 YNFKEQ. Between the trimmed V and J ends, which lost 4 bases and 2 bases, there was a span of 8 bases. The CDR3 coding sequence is TGTGCCAGCAGCCCGGACAGCAACTATGGCTACACCTTC. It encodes CASSPDSNYGYTF.

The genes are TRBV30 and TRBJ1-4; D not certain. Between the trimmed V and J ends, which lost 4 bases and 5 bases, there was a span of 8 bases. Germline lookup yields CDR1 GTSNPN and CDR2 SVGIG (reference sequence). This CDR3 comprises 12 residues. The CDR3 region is CAWTSYNEKLFF. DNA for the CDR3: TGTGCCTGGACATCCTACAATGAAAAACTGTTTTTT.

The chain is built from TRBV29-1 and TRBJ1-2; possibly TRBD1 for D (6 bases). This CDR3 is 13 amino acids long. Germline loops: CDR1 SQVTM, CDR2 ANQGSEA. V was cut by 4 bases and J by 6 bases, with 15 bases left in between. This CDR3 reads CSVAGEGVNGYTF. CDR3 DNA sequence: TGCAGCGTTGCAGGGGAGGGTGTAAATGGCTACACCTTC. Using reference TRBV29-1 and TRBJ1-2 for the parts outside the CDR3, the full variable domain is SAVISQKPSRDICQRGTSLTIQCQVDSQVTMMFWYRQQPGQSLTLIATANQGSEATYESGFVIDKFPISRPNLTFSTLTVSNMSPEDSSIYLCSVAGEGVNGYTFGSGTRLTVV.

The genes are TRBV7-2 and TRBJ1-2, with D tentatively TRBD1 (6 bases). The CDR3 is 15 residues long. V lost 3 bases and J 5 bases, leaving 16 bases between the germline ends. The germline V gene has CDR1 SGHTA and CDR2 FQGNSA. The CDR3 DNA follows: TGTGCCAGCAGCTTCCAGGGGCCCCTTGAGTATGGCTACACCTTC. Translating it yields CASSFQGPLEYGYTF.

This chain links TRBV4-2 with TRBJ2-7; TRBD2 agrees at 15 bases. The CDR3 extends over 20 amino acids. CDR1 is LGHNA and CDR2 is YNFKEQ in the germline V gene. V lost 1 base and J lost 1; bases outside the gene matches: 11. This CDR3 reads CASSQVRSGGLAGGSYEQYF. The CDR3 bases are TGTGCCAGCAGCCAAGTCCGCTCGGGGGGACTAGCGGGAGGATCCTACGAGCAGTACTTC.

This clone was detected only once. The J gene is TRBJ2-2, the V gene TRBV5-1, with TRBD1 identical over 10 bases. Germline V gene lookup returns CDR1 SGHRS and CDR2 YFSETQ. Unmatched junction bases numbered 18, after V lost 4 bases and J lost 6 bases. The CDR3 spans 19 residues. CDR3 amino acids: CASSRIPFRTGGLPGELFF. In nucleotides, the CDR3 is TGCGCCAGCAGCCGTATACCCTTCAGGACAGGGGGACTCCCCGGGGAGCTGTTTTTT.

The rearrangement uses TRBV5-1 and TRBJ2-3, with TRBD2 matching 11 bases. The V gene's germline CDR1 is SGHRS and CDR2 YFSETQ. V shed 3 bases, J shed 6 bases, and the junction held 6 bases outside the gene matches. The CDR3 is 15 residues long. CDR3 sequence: CASSYGTSGLDTQYF. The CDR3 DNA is TGCGCCAGCAGCTACGGGACTAGCGGTTTGGATACGCAGTATTTT.

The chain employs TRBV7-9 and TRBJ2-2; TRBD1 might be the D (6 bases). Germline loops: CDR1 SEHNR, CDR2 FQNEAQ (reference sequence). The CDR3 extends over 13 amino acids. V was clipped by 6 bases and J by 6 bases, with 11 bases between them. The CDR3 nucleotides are TGTGCCAGCAGAGCACAGGGTTCCGGGGAGCTGTTTTTT. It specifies CASRAQGSGELFF.

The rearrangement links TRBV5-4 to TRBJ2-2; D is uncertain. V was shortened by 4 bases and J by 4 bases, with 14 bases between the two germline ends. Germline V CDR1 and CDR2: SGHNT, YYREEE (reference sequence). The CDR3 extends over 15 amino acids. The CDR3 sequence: CASSPVASGTGELFF. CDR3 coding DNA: TGTGCCAGCAGCCCGGTGGCTAGTGGCACCGGGGAGCTGTTTTTT.

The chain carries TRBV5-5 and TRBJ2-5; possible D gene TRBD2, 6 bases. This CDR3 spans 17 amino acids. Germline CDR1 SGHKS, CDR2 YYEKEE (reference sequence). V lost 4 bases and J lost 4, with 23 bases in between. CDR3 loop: CASSHSGRVRGGETQYF. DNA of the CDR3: TGTGCCAGCAGCCATAGCGGAAGGGTCCGTGGAGGAGAGACCCAGTACTTC.

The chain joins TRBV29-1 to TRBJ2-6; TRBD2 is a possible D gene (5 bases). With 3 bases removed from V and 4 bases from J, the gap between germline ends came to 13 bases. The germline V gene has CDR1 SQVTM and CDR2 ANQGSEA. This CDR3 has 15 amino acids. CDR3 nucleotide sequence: TGCAGCGTTGAGGATGGGCCGGGAGGGGCCAACGTCCTGACTTTC. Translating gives CSVEDGPGGANVLTF.

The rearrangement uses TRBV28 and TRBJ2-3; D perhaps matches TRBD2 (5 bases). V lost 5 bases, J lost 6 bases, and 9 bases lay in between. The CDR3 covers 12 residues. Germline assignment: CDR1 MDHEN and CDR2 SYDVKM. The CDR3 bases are TGTGCCAGCAGTCCCTCGGGGGATACGCAGTATTTT. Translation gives CASSPSGDTQYF.

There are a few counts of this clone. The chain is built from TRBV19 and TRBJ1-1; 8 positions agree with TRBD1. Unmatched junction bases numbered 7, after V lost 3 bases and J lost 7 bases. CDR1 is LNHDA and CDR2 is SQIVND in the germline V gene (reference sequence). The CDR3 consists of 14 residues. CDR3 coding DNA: TGTGCCAGTAGTATTCTAAACAGGGGGGGTGAAGCTTTCTTT. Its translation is CASSILNRGGEAFF.

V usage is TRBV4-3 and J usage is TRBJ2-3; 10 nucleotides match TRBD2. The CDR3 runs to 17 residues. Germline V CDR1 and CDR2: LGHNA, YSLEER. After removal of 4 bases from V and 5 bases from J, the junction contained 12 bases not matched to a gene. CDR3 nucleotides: TGCGCCAGCAGCCCCAAGGCTAGCGGGAGTTACGTAGATACGCAGTATTTT. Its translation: CASSPKASGSYVDTQYF.

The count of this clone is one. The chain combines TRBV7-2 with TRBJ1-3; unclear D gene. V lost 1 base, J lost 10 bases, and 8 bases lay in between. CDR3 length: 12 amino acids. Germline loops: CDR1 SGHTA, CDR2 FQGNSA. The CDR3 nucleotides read TGTGCCAGCAGCTTAGTTTCCCGGACCATATATTTT. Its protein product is CASSLVSRTIYF.

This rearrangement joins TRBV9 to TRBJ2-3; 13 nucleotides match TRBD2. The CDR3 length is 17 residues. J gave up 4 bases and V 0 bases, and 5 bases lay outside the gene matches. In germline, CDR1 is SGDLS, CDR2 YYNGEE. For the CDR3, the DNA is TGTGCCAGCAGCGTAGGGACTAGCGGGAGTGTTGCAGATACGCAGTATTTT. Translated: CASSVGTSGSVADTQYF.

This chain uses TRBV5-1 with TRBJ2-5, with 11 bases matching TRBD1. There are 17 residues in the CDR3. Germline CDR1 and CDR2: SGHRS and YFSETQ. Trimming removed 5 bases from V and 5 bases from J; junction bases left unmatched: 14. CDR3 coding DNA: TGCGCCAGCAGGGCCGGGACAGGGGGGCTGGAAGAGGAGACCCAGTACTTC. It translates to CASRAGTGGLEEETQYF.

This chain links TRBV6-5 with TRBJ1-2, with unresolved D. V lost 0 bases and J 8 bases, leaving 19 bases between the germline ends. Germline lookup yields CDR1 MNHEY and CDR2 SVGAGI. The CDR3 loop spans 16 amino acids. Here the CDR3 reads CASSYSGSANLLGYTF. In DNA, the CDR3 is TGTGCCAGCAGTTACTCGGGGAGCGCCAACCTTCTAGGCTACACCTTC.

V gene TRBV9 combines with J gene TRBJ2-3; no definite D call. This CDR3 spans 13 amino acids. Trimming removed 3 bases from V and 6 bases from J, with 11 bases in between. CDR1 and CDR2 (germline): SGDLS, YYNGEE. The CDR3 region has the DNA TGTGCCAGCAGCGGAATAAGCCATGATACGCAGTATTTT. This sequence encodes CASSGISHDTQYF.

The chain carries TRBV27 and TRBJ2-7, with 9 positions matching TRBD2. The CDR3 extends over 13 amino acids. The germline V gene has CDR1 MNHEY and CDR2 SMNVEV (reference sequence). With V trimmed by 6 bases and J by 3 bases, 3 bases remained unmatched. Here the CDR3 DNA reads TGTGCCAGCAGGATTAGCGGGGGCTACGAGCAGTACTTC. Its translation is CASRISGGYEQYF.

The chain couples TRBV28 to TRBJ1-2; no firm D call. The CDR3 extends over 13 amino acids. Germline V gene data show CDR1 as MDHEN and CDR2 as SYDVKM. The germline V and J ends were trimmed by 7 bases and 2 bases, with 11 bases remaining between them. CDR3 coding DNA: TGTGCCAGCACCACCAGGTCGAACTATGGCTACACCTTC. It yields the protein CASTTRSNYGYTF.

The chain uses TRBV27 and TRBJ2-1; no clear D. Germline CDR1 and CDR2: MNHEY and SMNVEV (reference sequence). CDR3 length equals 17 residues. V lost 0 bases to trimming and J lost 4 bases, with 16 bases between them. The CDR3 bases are TGTGCCAGCAGTTTATCGGTCCAGTCTCCCATTTACAATGAGCAGTTCTTC. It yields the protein CASSLSVQSPIYNEQFF.

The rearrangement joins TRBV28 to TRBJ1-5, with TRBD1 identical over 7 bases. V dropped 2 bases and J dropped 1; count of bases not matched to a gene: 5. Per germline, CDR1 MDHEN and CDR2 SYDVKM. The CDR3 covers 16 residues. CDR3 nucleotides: TGTGCCAGCAGTTTAAGAGGGGGCGCGAGCAATCAGCCCCAGCATTTT. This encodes CASSLRGGASNQPQHF.

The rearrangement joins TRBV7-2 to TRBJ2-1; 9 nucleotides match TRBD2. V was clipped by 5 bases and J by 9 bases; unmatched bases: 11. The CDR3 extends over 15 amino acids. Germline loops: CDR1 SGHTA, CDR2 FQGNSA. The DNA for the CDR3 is TGTGCCAGCAGCCTACCAGAGCGGGAGGTTGCTGAGCAGTTCTTC. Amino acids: CASSLPEREVAEQFF.

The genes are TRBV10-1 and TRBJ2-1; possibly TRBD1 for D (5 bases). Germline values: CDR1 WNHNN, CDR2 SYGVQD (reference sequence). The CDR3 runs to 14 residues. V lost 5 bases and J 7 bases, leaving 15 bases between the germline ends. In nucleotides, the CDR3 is TGCGCCAGCAGTTTTTCGCGGACAAAGAATGAGCAGTTCTTC. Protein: CASSFSRTKNEQFF.

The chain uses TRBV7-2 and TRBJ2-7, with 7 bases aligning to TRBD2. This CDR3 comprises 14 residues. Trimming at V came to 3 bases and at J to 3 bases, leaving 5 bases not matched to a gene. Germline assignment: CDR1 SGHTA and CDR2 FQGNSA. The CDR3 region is CASSFIAGDYEQYF. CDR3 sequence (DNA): TGTGCCAGCAGCTTTATAGCGGGCGACTACGAGCAGTACTTC.

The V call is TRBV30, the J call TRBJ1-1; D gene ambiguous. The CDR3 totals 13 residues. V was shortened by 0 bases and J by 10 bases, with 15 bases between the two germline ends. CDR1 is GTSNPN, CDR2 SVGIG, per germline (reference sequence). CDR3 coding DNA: TGTGCCTGGAGTGTGCCCGGACTCGGCAGAGCTTTCTTT. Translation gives CAWSVPGLGRAFF. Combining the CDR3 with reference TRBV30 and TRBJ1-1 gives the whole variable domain SQTIHQWPATLVQPVGSPLSLECTVEGTSNPNLYWYRQAAGRGLQLLFYSVGIGQISSEVPQNLSASRPQDRQFILSSKKLLLSDSGFYLCAWSVPGLGRAFFGQGTRLTVV.

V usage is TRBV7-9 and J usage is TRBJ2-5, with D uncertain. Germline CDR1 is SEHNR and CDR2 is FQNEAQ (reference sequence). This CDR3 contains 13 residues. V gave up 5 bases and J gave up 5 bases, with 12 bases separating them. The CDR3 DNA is TGTGCCAGCAGCCTACTGGCCGGGGAGACCCAGTACTTC. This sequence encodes CASSLLAGETQYF.

The CDR3 DNA sequence: TGTGCCAGCAACCAACAGGTCGGCAATCAGCCCCAGCATTTT. It is translated as CASNQQVGNQPQHF. This chain links TRBV2 with TRBJ1-5; D may be TRBD1 (5 bases). The germline V gene encodes CDR1 SNHLY and CDR2 FYNNEI. The CDR3 covers 14 residues. The V and J ends lost 7 bases and 2 bases respectively, with 12 bases between them.

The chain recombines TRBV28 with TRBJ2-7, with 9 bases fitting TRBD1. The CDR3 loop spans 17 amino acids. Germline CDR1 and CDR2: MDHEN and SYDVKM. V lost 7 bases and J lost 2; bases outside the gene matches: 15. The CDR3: CASMRDRTGASPYEQYF. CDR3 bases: TGTGCCAGCATGAGGGACCGGACAGGGGCAAGCCCCTACGAGCAGTACTTC.